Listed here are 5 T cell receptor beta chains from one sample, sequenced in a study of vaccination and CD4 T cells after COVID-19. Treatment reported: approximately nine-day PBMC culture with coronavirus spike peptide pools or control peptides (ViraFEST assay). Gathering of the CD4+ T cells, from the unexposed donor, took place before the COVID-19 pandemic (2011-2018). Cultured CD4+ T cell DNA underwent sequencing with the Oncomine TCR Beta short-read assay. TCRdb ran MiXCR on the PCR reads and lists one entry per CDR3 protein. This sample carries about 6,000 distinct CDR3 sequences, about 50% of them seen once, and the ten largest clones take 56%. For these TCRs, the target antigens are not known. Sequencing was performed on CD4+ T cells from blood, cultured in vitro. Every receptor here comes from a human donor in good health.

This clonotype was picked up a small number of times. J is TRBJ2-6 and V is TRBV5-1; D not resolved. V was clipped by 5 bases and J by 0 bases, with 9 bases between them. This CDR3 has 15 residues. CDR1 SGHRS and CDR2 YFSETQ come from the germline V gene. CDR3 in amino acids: CASRRADSGANVLTF. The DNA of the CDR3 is TGCGCCAGCAGAAGAGCTGACTCTGGGGCCAACGTCCTGACTTTC. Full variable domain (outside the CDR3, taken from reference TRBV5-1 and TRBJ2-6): KAGVTQTPRYLIKTRGQQVTLSCSPISGHRSVSWYQQTPGQGLQFLFEYFSETQRNKGNFPGRFSGRQFSNSRSEMNVSTLELGDSALYLCASRRADSGANVLTFGAGSRLTVL.

The CDR3 here is CASSSPGSEQFF. CDR3 in DNA: TGTGCCAGCAGTTCCCCAGGGAGTGAGCAGTTCTTC. J is TRBJ2-1 and V is TRBV27; D possibly matches TRBD1 or TRBD2 (5 bases each). CDR3 length: 12 residues. Per the germline V gene, CDR1 is MNHEY and CDR2 is SMNVEV (reference sequence). Trimming left V 4 bases short and J 9 bases short, with 10 bases between.

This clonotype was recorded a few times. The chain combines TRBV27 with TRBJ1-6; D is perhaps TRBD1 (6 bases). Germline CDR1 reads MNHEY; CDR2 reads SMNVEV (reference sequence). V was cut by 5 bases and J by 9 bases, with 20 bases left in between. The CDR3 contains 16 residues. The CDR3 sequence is CASSNYRELGGSPLHF. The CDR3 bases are TGTGCCAGCAGTAACTACAGGGAGCTGGGTGGTTCACCCCTCCACTTT.

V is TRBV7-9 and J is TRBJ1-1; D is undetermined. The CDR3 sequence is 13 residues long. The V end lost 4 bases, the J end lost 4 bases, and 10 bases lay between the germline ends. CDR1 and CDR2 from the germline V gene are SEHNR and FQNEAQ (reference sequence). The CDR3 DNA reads TGTGCCAGCAGCTACGGGGTGAGCACTGAAGCTTTCTTT. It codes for CASSYGVSTEAFF.

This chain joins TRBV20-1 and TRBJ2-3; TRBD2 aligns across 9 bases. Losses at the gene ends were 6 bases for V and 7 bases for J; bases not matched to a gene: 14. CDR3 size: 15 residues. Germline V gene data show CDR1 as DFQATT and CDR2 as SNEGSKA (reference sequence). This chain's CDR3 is CSAQSTSGRRNTQYF. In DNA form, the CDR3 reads TGCAGTGCCCAGAGCACTAGCGGGCGACGTAATACGCAGTATTTT.